A single sample is the source of the 7 T cell receptor beta chains below, sequenced in a study of CD8 T cells in Susac syndrome. With random hexamers, about 0.5 to 1 ug RNA was reverse transcribed. Via MiXCR, TCRdb re-called the immunoSEQ multiplex PCR reads, giving one row per CDR3 protein. The top ten hold about 0.094% of the sample, which has about 240,000 distinct CDR3 sequences, 90% to 96% seen once. The specimen was CD4+ T cells from PBMCs. The origin of the receptors is a human donor with Susac syndrome.

The chain joins TRBV20-1 to TRBJ2-7; D is unresolved. Germline V gene data show CDR1 as DFQATT and CDR2 as SNEGSKA (reference sequence). Trimming shortened V by 0 bases and J by 6 bases, and 18 bases separated the two germline ends. CDR3 length equals 15 residues. CDR3 sequence reads: CSAREGEGYSFEQYF. The CDR3 DNA reads TGCAGTGCTAGAGAGGGTGAAGGGTATTCGTTCGAGCAGTACTTC.

J is TRBJ2-6 and V is TRBV13; D ambiguous. CDR3 size: 14 residues. Trimming removed 4 bases at V and 4 bases at J, with 8 bases between. The V gene's germline CDR1 is PRHDT and CDR2 FYEKMQ (reference sequence). The CDR3: CASSSSIGANVLTF. CDR3 nucleotide sequence: TGTGCCAGCAGCTCATCGATAGGGGCCAACGTCCTGACTTTC.

The rearrangement joins TRBV28 to TRBJ2-7; 8 positions agree with TRBD2. Germline CDR1 is MDHEN and CDR2 is SYDVKM. Trimming at V came to 7 bases and at J to 4 bases, leaving 9 bases not matched to a gene. CDR3 length equals 14 residues. The CDR3 is CASTRGSGIYEQYF. The DNA of the CDR3 is TGTGCCAGCACCCGTGGTAGCGGGATATACGAGCAGTACTTC.

V gene TRBV29-1 combines with J gene TRBJ1-1; no clear D gene. CDR3 length: 13 residues. Germline values: CDR1 SQVTM, CDR2 ANQGSEA. Trimming stripped 7 bases from V and 1 base from J, with 13 bases between. CDR3 nucleotides: TGCAGCGCGCTAACACACAAGAACACTGAAGCTTTCTTT. Translation gives CSALTHKNTEAFF.

The V gene is TRBV3-1, the J gene TRBJ1-4; D perhaps matches TRBD1 (6 bases). With 4 bases removed from V and 13 bases from J, the gap between germline ends came to 13 bases. Per germline, CDR1 LGHDT and CDR2 YNNKEL (reference sequence). The CDR3 extends over 12 amino acids. CDR3 DNA: TGTGCCAGCAGCCGTACGGGGGCGCGACTGTTTTTT. Protein: CASSRTGARLFF. Full variable domain (remainder filled in from reference TRBV3-1 and TRBJ1-4): DTAVSQTPKYLVTQMGNDKSIKCEQNLGHDTMYWYKQDSKKFLKIMFSYNNKELIINETVPNRFSPKSPDKAHLNLHINSLELGDSAVYFCASSRTGARLFFGSGTQLSVL.

The V call is TRBV20-1, the J call TRBJ2-7; 7 bases align to TRBD1. Germline V CDR1 and CDR2: DFQATT, SNEGSKA (reference sequence). J was trimmed by 6 bases and V by 3 bases; bases with no gene match: 14. The CDR3 has 15 residues. CDR3 DNA: TGCAGTGCTAGCACGACAGGGCAGGTCATCGGCGAGCAGTACTTC. As protein: CSASTTGQVIGEQYF.

The CDR3 DNA reads TGCAGTGCTCCGGACAGCTCTGGCTATGGCTACACCTTC. It specifies CSAPDSSGYGYTF. This rearrangement joins TRBV20-1 to TRBJ1-2, with D perhaps TRBD1 (6 bases). Germline V lookup: CDR1 DFQATT, CDR2 SNEGSKA (reference sequence). The CDR3 length is 13 residues. The germline V and J ends were trimmed by 5 bases and 4 bases, with 14 bases remaining between them.